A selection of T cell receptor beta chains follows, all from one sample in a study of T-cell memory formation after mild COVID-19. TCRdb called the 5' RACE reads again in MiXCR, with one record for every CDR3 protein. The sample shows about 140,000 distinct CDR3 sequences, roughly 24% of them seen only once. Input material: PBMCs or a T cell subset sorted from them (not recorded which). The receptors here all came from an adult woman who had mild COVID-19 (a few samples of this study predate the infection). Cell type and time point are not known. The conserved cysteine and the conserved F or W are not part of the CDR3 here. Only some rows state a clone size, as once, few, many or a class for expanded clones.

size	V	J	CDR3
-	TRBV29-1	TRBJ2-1	SGLQTSGGYNEQF
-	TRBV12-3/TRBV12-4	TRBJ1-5	ASSYGQPQH
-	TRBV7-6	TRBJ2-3	ASSLGGDTDTQY
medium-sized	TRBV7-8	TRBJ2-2	ASSLETGAGELF
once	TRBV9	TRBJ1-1	ASSPRTGQNTEAF
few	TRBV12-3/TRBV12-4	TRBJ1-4	ASRGRPGLNEKLF
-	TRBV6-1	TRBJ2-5	ASSEAGGQETQY
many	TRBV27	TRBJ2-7	ASSLTGRKIYEQY
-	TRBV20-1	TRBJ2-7	SAREFRTSSYEQY
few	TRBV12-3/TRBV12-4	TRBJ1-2	ASSMAGDGYT
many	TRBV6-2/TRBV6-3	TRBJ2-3	ASSYSYRDPRTGDTQY
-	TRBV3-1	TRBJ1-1	ASSRSWQGEAF
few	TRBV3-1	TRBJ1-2	ASSQDDPPGPYGYT
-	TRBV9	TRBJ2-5	ASSATQGSETQY
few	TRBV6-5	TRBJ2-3	ATARGAHTDTQY
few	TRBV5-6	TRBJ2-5	ASSWRLAGIQETQY
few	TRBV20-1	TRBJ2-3	SARADPLDSTDTQY
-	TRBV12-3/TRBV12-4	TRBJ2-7	ASSTGSNYEQY
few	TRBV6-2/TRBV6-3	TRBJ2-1	ASSDPAGADNEQF
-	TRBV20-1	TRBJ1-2	SASPTTVPPDSYGYT
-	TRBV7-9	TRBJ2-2	ASSSGQLAGDTGELF
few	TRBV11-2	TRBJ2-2	ASSLGMRGTGELF
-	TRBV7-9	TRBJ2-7	ASSLVTAYEQY
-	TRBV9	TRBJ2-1	ASSVATSGGHSYNEQF
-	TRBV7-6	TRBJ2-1	ASSLRGFSYNEQF
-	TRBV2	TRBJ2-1	ASSENGYNEQF
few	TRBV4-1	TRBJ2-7	ASSQAGTGHYEQY
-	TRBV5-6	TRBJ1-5	ASSLMGDDSNQPQH
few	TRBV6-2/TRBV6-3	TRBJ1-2	ASSYQLGQPYGYT
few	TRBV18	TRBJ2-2	ASSLFEDRGIAGELF
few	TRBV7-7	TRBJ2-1	ASSSRWDEQF
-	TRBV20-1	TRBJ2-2	SSPGPYTGELF
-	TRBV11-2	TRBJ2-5	ASSRRAGREETQY
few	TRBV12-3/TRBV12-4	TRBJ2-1	ASSWDGEQF
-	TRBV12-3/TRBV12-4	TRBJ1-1	ASSPWTGNTEAF
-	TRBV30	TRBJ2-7	AWSVQGTNEQY
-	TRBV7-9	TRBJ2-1	ASSSWDSDNEQF
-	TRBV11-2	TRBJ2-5	ASSLGVLAGGSRQETQY
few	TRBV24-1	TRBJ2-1	ATSGGATNYNEQF
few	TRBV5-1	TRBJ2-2	ASSLGSGSTGELF
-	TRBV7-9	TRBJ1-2	ASSAPSGVRGYT
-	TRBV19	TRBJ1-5	ASSGLDSNQPQH
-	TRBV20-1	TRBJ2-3	SAEDRLQATSTDTQY
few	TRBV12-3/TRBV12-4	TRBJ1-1	ASSFGSNTEAF
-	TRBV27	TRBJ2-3	ASSSHTDTQY
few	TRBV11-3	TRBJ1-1	ASTEGRQVAEAF
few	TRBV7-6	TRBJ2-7	ASSAVGGSEAYEQY
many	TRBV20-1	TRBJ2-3	SAINYRGREADTQY
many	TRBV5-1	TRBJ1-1	ASSLANTEAF
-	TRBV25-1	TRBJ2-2	ASSPGQNTGELF
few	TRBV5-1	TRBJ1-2	ASSLRLRPNYGYT
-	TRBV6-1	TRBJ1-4	ASSTTPEEAINEKLF
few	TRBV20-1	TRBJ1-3	SARELLQGAGNTIY
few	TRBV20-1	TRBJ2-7	SARDFLTSEPYPYEQY
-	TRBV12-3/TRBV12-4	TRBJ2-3	ASSFLGDTQY